This passage covers 20 T cell receptor beta chains from one sample sequenced in a study of shared clonotypes between healthy human individuals. Naivety among CD8 cells was defined by CD45RO negativity and positive CCR7 selection, thereby excluding terminally differentiated effector memory CD45RA+ cells. Profiling relied on immunoSEQ multiplex PCR, and the TCRdb table lists in-frame clones only, not all of them. This sample yields roughly 890,000 clones, of which about 92% are seen a single time; about 25% belongs to the top ten. The sequenced sample was naive CD8+ T cells sorted from blood. These receptors were taken from a man younger than 40 in good health.

The J gene is TRBJ2-1, the V gene TRBV18; D is ambiguous. Germline V gives CDR1 KGHSH, CDR2 LQKENI. V lost 6 bases and J lost 7, with 10 bases in between. This CDR3 spans 12 amino acids. As DNA, the CDR3 is TGTGCCAGCTCGCCTGACAAGAATGAGCAGTTCTTC. Its protein is CASSPDKNEQFF. Based on the CDR3 plus reference TRBV18 and TRBJ2-1, the full variable domain is NAGVMQNPRHLVRRRGQEARLRCSPMKGHSHVYWYRQLPEEGLKFMVYLQKENIIDESGMPKERFSAEFPKEGPSILRIQQVVRGDSAAYFCASSPDKNEQFFGPGTRLTVL.

This chain uses TRBV7-2 with TRBJ2-1; D not resolved. With 1 base removed from V and 0 bases from J, the gap between germline ends came to 7 bases. This CDR3 has 15 residues. Germline V gene sequence: CDR1 SGHTA, CDR2 FQGNSA. For the CDR3, the DNA is TGTGCCAGCAGCTTAGAGGTTAGCTCCTACAATGAGCAGTTCTTC. Translation: CASSLEVSSYNEQFF.

The chain combines TRBV29-1 with TRBJ1-2; TRBD1 aligns across 8 bases. This CDR3 comprises 14 residues. After removal of 1 base from V and 7 bases from J, the junction contained 8 bases not matched to a gene. Per the germline V gene, CDR1 is SQVTM and CDR2 is ANQGSEA. The CDR3 loop reads CSVEVTQGALGYTF. The CDR3, as DNA: TGCAGCGTTGAAGTAACGCAGGGGGCGCTTGGCTACACCTTC.

The V call is TRBV7-9, the J call TRBJ2-1; TRBD2 matches 11 bases. J gave up 6 bases and V 2 bases, and 6 bases lay outside the gene matches. CDR3 length: 16 amino acids. From germline, CDR1 is SEHNR and CDR2 FQNEAQ (reference sequence). CDR3 residues: CASSLTSGSKGNEQFF. In DNA form, the CDR3 reads TGTGCCAGCAGCTTAACTAGCGGGAGTAAGGGCAATGAGCAGTTCTTC.

V is TRBV6-6 and J is TRBJ1-1; D remains unclear. The CDR3 consists of 11 residues. Trimming took off 2 bases at V and 7 bases at J, with 5 bases between the two ends. Germline CDR1 and CDR2: MNHNY and SVGAGI (reference sequence). CDR3 in amino acids: CASSYINEAFF. For the CDR3, the DNA is TGTGCCAGCAGTTACATCAATGAAGCTTTCTTT.

J is TRBJ2-7 and V is TRBV4-1, with a possible D match to TRBD2 (5 bases). Trimming took 4 bases from V and 3 from J, leaving 13 bases between them. In germline, CDR1 is MGHRA, CDR2 YSYEKL. The CDR3 is 14 residues long. The CDR3 loop is CASSLRHGGYEQYF. The CDR3 DNA follows: TGCGCCAGCAGCCTTCGACATGGAGGCTACGAGCAGTACTTC.

The chain uses TRBV7-9 and TRBJ2-7; TRBD2 agrees at 10 bases. V gave up 1 base and J gave up 2 bases; unmatched junction bases: 5. This CDR3 spans 16 amino acids. Per germline, CDR1 SEHNR and CDR2 FQNEAQ (reference sequence). This chain's CDR3 is CASSLEASGRAYEQYF. The CDR3 region has the DNA TGTGCCAGCAGCTTAGAAGCTAGCGGGAGAGCCTACGAGCAGTACTTC.

CDR3: CASTTTYEGLWNTEAFF. In DNA, the CDR3 is TGTGCCAGCACCACTACCTACGAGGGGTTATGGAACACTGAAGCTTTCTTT. The rearrangement uses TRBV28 and TRBJ1-1; perhaps TRBD1 as D (5 bases). Trimming took 7 bases from V and 1 from J, leaving 22 bases between them. The CDR3 runs to 17 residues. CDR1 and CDR2 from the germline V gene are MDHEN and SYDVKM.

This chain joins TRBV7-9 and TRBJ2-7; 12 bases agree with TRBD2. Unmatched junction bases numbered 4, after V lost 1 base and J lost 3 bases. The CDR3 spans 16 residues. CDR1 is SEHNR, CDR2 FQNEAQ, per germline (reference sequence). CDR3 sequence (DNA): TGTGCCAGCAGCTTAGTGGCTAGCGGGAGGGGCTACGAGCAGTACTTC. This translates into CASSLVASGRGYEQYF.

This chain links TRBV7-9 with TRBJ2-5; either TRBD1 or TRBD2 may supply D (5 bases each). Germline V gives CDR1 SEHNR, CDR2 FQNEAQ (reference sequence). Trimming left V 6 bases short and J 2 bases short, with 13 bases between. This CDR3 is built from 14 residues. Here the CDR3 reads CASRIGDGQETQYF. The CDR3 DNA follows: TGTGCCAGCAGGATCGGGGACGGACAAGAGACCCAGTACTTC. The entire variable domain, with the rest obtained from reference TRBV7-9 and TRBJ2-5, is as follows: DTGVSQNPRHKITKRGQNVTFRCDPISEHNRLYWYRQTLGQGPEFLTYFQNEAQLEKSRLLSDRFSAERPKGSFSTLEIQRTEQGDSAMYLCASRIGDGQETQYFGPGTRLLVL.

This clone has just one count. The rearrangement joins TRBV5-1 to TRBJ2-7, with D perhaps matching TRBD2 (6 bases). Germline CDR1 reads SGHRS; CDR2 reads YFSETQ. V lost 2 bases and J 3 bases, leaving 9 bases between the germline ends. This CDR3 spans 13 amino acids. CDR3 protein: CASSLWGVYEQYF. CDR3 bases: TGCGCCAGCAGCTTATGGGGGGTCTACGAGCAGTACTTC.

The chain uses TRBV5-4 and TRBJ1-1; D remains ambiguous. V was cut by 5 bases and J by 1 base, with 9 bases left in between. Germline V gene sequence: CDR1 SGHNT, CDR2 YYREEE (reference sequence). The CDR3 sequence is 13 residues long. The CDR3 DNA follows: TGTGCCAGCAGTACCGAGGCGAACACTGAAGCTTTCTTT. This sequence encodes CASSTEANTEAFF.

The chain has TRBV2 and TRBJ2-3, with a possible D match to TRBD1 (6 bases). V was shortened by 1 base and J by 2 bases, with 19 bases between the two germline ends. The CDR3 is made up of 18 amino acids. Germline V gene lookup returns CDR1 SNHLY and CDR2 FYNNEI. CDR3 nucleotides: TGTGCCAGCAGTGAAGGGGGGACAACACTCGTCCACACAGATACGCAGTATTTT. Encoded protein: CASSEGGTTLVHTDTQYF.

This chain joins TRBV7-6 and TRBJ2-7, with 7 bases that match TRBD1. V shed 1 base and J 1 base; nucleotides not matched to a gene: 4. Germline loops: CDR1 SGHVS, CDR2 FNYEAQ. The CDR3 sequence is 15 residues long. The CDR3 sequence: CASSLEQGPSYEQYF. CDR3 in DNA: TGTGCCAGCAGCTTAGAACAGGGGCCATCCTACGAGCAGTACTTC.

In the case of this clone: Other nucleotide sequences in the sample specify the same CDR3. The chain is built from TRBV27 and TRBJ2-7; D may be TRBD1 or TRBD2 (6 bases each). CDR3 length equals 13 residues. Trimming shortened V by 2 bases and J by 4 bases, and 9 bases separated the two germline ends. Germline V lookup: CDR1 MNHEY, CDR2 SMNVEV (reference sequence). CDR3 amino acids: CASSLQGGYEQYF. The CDR3 bases are TGTGCCAGCAGTTTACAAGGGGGGTACGAGCAGTACTTC.

The J gene is TRBJ2-3, the V gene TRBV29-1, with D hard to call. The V gene lost 3 bases and the J gene lost 1 base, with 11 bases spanning the gap. CDR1 and CDR2 from the germline V gene are SQVTM and ANQGSEA. CDR3 size: 14 residues. The CDR3 spells CSVESAVGTDTQYF. CDR3 nucleotides: TGCAGCGTTGAGTCGGCGGTGGGCACAGATACGCAGTATTTT.

This chain connects TRBV19 to TRBJ2-7, with 8 bases identical to TRBD2. Germline CDR1 is LNHDA and CDR2 is SQIVND (reference sequence). Trimming removed 5 bases from V and 4 bases from J; junction bases left unmatched: 7. The CDR3 sequence is 14 residues long. The CDR3 nucleotides read TGTGCCAGTAGTCCGGGAGCGGGAGCGTACGAGCAGTACTTC. Translated, it gives CASSPGAGAYEQYF.

The V call is TRBV11-2, the J call TRBJ2-1; no firm D call. V lost 1 base, J lost 0 bases, and 7 bases lay in between. The germline gives CDR1 SGHAT, CDR2 FQNNGV. The CDR3 sequence is 15 residues long. The CDR3 region has the DNA TGTGCCAGCAGCTTAGGCCCCTACTCCTACAATGAGCAGTTCTTC. It encodes CASSLGPYSYNEQFF. Full variable domain (remainder filled in from reference TRBV11-2 and TRBJ2-1): EAGVAQSPRYKIIEKRQSVAFWCNPISGHATLYWYQQILGQGPKLLIQFQNNGVVDDSQLPKDRFSAERLKGVDSTLKIQPAKLEDSAVYLCASSLGPYSYNEQFFGPGTRLTVL.

The chain couples TRBV15 to TRBJ2-1; TRBD2 matches 7 bases. In germline, CDR1 is LNHNV, CDR2 YYDKDF (reference sequence). V dropped 8 bases and J dropped 12; count of bases not matched to a gene: 7. The CDR3 is 11 amino acids. CDR3 loop: CATLGGSRQFF. In nucleotides, the CDR3 is TGTGCCACCCTCGGCGGGAGTAGGCAGTTCTTC.

About this clone itself: The sample contains more than one DNA sequence encoding this CDR3. The V and J genes are TRBV29-1 and TRBJ2-1, with 9 bases matching TRBD1. Germline CDR1 SQVTM, CDR2 ANQGSEA. The V segment lost 1 base and the J segment 4 bases; nucleotides outside the gene matches: 2. The CDR3 is 14 residues long. The CDR3 DNA follows: TGCAGCGTTGAAGGACAGGGGGTTTACAATGAGCAGTTCTTC. It yields the protein CSVEGQGVYNEQFF.